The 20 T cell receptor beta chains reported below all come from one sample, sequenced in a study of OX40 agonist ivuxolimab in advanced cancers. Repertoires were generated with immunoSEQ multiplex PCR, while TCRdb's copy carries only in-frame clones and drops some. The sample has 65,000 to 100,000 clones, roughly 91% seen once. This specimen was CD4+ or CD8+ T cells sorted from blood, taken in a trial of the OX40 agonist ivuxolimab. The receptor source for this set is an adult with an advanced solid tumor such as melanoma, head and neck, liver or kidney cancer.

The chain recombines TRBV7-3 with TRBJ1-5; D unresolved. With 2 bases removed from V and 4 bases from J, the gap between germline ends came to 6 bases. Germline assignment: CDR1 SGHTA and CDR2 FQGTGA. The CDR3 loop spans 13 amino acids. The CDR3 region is CASSLDENQPQHF. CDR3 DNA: TGTGCCAGCAGCTTAGACGAAAATCAGCCCCAGCATTTT. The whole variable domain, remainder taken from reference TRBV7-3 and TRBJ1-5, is GAGVSQTPSNKVTEKGKYVELRCDPISGHTALYWYRQSLGQGPEFLIYFQGTGAADDSGLPNDRFFAVRPEGSVSTLKIQRTERGDSAVYLCASSLDENQPQHFGDGTRLSIL.

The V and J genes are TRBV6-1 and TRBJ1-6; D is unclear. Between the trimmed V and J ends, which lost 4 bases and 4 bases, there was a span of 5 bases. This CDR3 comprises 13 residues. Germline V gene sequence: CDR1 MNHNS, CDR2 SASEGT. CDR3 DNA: TGTGCCAGCAGTGTTAGTTATAATTCACCCCTCCACTTT. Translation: CASSVSYNSPLHF.

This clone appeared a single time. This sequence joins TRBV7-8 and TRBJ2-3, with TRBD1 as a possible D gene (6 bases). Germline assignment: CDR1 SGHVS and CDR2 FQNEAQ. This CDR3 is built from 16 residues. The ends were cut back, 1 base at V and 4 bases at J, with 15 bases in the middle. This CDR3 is CASSLGYARGADTQYF. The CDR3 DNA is TGTGCCAGCAGCTTAGGATACGCCAGGGGCGCAGATACGCAGTATTTT.

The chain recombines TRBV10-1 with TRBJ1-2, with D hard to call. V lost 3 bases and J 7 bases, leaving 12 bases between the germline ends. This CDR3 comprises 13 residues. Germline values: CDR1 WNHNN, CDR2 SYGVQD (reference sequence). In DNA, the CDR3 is TGCGCCAGCAGTGAACAGCCGGAAAGTGGCTACACCTTC. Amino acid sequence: CASSEQPESGYTF.

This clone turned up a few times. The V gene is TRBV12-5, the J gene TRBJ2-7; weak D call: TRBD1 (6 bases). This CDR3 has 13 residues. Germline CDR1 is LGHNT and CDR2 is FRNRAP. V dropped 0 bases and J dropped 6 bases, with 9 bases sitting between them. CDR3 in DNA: TGTGCTAGTGGTTTGGTACAGGGAGCCGAGCAGTACTTC. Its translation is CASGLVQGAEQYF.

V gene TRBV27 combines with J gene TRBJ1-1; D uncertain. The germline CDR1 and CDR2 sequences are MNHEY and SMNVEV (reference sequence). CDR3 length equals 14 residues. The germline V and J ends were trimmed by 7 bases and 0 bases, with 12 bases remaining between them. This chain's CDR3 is CASTGNKLNTEAFF. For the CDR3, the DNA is TGTGCCAGCACAGGTAATAAGTTGAACACTGAAGCTTTCTTT.

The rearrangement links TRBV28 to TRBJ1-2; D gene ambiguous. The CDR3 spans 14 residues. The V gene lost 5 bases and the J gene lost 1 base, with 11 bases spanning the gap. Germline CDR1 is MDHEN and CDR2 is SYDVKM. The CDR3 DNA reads TGTGCCAGCAGTCAATCGACGATTAACTATGGCTACACCTTC. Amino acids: CASSQSTINYGYTF.

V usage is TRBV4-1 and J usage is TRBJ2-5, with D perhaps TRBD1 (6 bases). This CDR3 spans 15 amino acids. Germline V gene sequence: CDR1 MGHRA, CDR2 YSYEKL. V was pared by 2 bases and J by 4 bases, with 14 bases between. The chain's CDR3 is CASSQLRGTRETQYF. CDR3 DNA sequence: TGCGCCAGCAGCCAACTCAGGGGAACCCGAGAGACCCAGTACTTC.

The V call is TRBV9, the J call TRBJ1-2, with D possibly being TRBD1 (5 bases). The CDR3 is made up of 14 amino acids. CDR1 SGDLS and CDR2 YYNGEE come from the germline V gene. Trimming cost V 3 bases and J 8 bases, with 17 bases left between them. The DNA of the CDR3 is TGTGCCAGCAGCGCGTCCGGGACGGCGGGAGGCTACACCTTC. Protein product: CASSASGTAGGYTF.

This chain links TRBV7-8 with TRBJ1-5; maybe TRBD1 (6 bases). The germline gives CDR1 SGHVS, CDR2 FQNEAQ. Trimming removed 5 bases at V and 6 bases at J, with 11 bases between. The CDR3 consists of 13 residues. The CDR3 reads CASSITGTQPQHF. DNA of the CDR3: TGTGCCAGCAGCATCACAGGGACTCAGCCCCAGCATTTT.

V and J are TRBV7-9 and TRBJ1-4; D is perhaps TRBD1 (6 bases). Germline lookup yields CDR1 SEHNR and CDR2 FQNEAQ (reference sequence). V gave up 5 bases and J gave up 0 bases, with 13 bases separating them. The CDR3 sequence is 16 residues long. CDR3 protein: CASSPGHTATNEKLFF. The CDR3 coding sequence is TGTGCCAGCAGCCCGGGACATACTGCAACTAATGAAAAACTGTTTTTT.

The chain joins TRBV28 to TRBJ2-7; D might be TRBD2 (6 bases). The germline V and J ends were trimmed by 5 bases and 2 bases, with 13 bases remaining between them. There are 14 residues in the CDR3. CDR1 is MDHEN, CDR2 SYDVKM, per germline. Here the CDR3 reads CASSTAGGTYEQYV. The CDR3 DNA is TGTGCCAGCAGTACTGCCGGGGGAACCTACGAGCAGTACGTC.

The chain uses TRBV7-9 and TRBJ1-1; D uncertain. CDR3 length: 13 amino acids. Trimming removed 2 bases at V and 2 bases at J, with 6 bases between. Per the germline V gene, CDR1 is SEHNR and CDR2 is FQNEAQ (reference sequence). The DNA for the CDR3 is TGTGCCAGCAGCTTACGGTACAACACTGAAGCTTTCTTT. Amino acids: CASSLRYNTEAFF.

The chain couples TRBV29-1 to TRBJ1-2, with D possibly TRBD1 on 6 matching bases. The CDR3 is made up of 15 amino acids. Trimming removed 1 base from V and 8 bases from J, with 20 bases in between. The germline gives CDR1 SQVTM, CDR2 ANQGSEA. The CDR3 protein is CSVEALGRDTGGYTF. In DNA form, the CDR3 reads TGCAGCGTTGAAGCCCTCGGGCGGGACACGGGCGGCTACACCTTC.

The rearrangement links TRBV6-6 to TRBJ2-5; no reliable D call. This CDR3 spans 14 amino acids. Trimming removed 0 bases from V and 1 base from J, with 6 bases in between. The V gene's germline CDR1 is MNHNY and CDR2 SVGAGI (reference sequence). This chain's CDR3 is CASSYSFSQETQYF. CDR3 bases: TGTGCCAGCAGTTACTCTTTCAGCCAAGAGACCCAGTACTTC.

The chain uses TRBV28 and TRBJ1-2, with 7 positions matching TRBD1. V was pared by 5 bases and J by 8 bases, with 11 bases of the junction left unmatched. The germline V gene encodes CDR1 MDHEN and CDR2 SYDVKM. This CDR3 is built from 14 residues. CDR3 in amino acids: CASSPGDSSWGYTF. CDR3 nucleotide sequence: TGTGCCAGCAGTCCGGGGGACAGTTCGTGGGGCTACACCTTC.

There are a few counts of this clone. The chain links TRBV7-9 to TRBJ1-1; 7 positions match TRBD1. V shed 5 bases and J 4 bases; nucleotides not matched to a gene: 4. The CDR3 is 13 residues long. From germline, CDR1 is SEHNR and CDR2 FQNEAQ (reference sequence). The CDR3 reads CASSPQGPTEAFF. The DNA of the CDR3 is TGTGCCAGCAGCCCACAGGGGCCCACTGAAGCTTTCTTT.

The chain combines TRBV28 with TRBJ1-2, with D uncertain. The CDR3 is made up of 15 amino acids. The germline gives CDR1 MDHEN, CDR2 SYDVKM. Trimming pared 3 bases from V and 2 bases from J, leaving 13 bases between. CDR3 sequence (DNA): TGTGCCAGCAGTTTTGATACGGAATTAAACTATGGCTACACCTTC. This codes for CASSFDTELNYGYTF.

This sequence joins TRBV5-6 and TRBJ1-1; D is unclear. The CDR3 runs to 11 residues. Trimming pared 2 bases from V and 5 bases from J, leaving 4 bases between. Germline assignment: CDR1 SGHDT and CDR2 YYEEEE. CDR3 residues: CASSLRTEAFF. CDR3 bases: TGTGCCAGCAGCTTAAGGACTGAAGCTTTCTTT.

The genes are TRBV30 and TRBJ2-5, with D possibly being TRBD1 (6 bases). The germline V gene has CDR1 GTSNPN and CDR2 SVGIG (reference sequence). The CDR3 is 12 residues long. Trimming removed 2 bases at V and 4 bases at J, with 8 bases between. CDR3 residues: CAWSKGGETQYF. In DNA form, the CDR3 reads TGTGCCTGGAGTAAAGGGGGAGAGACCCAGTACTTC.